The present T cell receptor (beta chain) was sequenced within a study of tumor and adjacent non-tumor tissue in lung cancer. Study information: On average, productive TCRbeta reads reached about 4.4 million per sample.

Three rounds of nested PCR, following a modified ARM-PCR protocol, produced the TCRbeta library. Each CDR3 protein gets one entry after TCRdb re-called the multiplex PCR reads with MiXCR. The sample includes roughly 140,000 distinct CDR3 sequences, around 60% seen only once; the top ten take 15% to 20%. No cell sorting was done before RNA was extracted from the tissue. This CDR3 has 14 residues. The V gene's germline CDR1 is MNHEY and CDR2 SVGAGI. As for this clonotype: The antigen remains unidentified. The CDR3 ends on some other residue instead of the conserved phenylalanine or tryptophan, so this is likely a read error.

Study-level results: Compared with tumor, normal lung showed significantly lower TCR diversity. In normal lung, the top 100 clones were significantly more dominant than in tumor. Shorter survival was associated with higher TCR diversity in tumors.

The J gene is TRBJ1-2, the V gene TRBV6-5, with no clear D. The source of this sequence is a man aged 60-69 years with small cell lung cancer. Sequencing was done on a sample of lung tumor tissue. The DNA of the CDR3 is TGTGTCAGCAGTTACGGAAAGGGAAAATATGGCTACACCTCC. It translates to CVSSYGKGKYGYTS.